This passage covers 14 T cell receptor beta chains from one sample sequenced in a study of blood T cell repertoires in COVID-19. Repertoires were generated with immunoSEQ multiplex PCR, while TCRdb's copy carries only in-frame clones and drops some. The sample has hundreds of thousands of clones, approximately 86% seen once. The sample was peripheral blood. These receptors originate from a human donor in a cohort sampled during active COVID-19.

This clone has a single count. This chain connects TRBV5-1 to TRBJ2-7; 9 bases align to TRBD1. The CDR3 is 15 residues long. CDR1 and CDR2 from the germline V gene are SGHRS and YFSETQ. Trimming took 3 bases from V and 3 from J; bases not matched to a gene: 7. The DNA of the CDR3 is TGCGCCAGCAGCTCAGGGACAGGGAAGGGCTACGAGCAGTACTTC. This gives the protein CASSSGTGKGYEQYF.

The chain uses TRBV15 and TRBJ2-7; 14 bases agree with TRBD2. The CDR3 sequence is 20 residues long. Germline-derived CDR1 and CDR2 are LNHNV and YYDKDF (reference sequence). V gave up 0 bases and J gave up 5 bases; unmatched junction bases: 15. CDR3 loop: CATSRDRRLAGGNEDHEQYF. The CDR3, as DNA: TGTGCCACCAGCAGAGATAGGCGACTAGCGGGAGGGAATGAAGACCACGAGCAGTACTTC. Together with reference TRBV15 and TRBJ2-7, the CDR3 gives the full variable domain: DAMVIQNPRYQVTQFGKPVTLSCSQTLNHNVMYWYQQKSSQAPKLLFHYYDKDFNNEADTPDNFQSRRPNTSFCFLDIRSPGLGDTAMYLCATSRDRRLAGGNEDHEQYFGPGTRLTVT.

This sequence joins TRBV4-1 and TRBJ2-3; D ambiguous. From germline, CDR1 is MGHRA and CDR2 YSYEKL. V was trimmed by 6 bases and J by 2 bases, leaving 18 bases between them. The CDR3 sequence is 16 residues long. The CDR3 region is CASSRGPATFTDTQYF. The CDR3 DNA is TGCGCCAGCAGTCGCGGCCCAGCGACTTTCACAGATACGCAGTATTTT.

This chain joins TRBV7-2 and TRBJ2-1; 7 bases map to TRBD2. With 2 bases clipped from V and 4 bases from J, the junction kept 8 bases outside the gene matches. CDR3 length: 16 amino acids. Germline lookup yields CDR1 SGHTA and CDR2 FQGNSA. Here the CDR3 reads CASSLYPSGTYNEQFF. CDR3 sequence (DNA): TGTGCCAGCAGCTTATACCCTAGCGGAACTTACAATGAGCAGTTCTTC.

This chain connects TRBV28 to TRBJ2-7; no firm D call. Germline lookup yields CDR1 MDHEN and CDR2 SYDVKM. The ends were cut back, 5 bases at V and 3 bases at J, with 8 bases in the middle. This CDR3 is built from 12 residues. The CDR3 DNA sequence: TGTGCCAGCAGTCGTCAGGTCTACGAGCAGTACTTC. It codes for CASSRQVYEQYF. Combining the CDR3 with reference TRBV28 and TRBJ2-7 gives the whole variable domain DVKVTQSSRYLVKRTGEKVFLECVQDMDHENMFWYRQDPGLGLRLIYFSYDVKMKEKGDIPEGYSVSREKKERFSLILESASTNQTSMYLCASSRQVYEQYFGPGTRLTVT.

The table lists this clone with a few counts. The chain joins TRBV20-1 to TRBJ1-1; no clear D gene. Germline assignment: CDR1 DFQATT and CDR2 SNEGSKA (reference sequence). The CDR3 consists of 12 residues. V was cut by 3 bases and J by 10 bases, with 15 bases left in between. CDR3 amino acids: CSASFFVGGAFF. CDR3 coding DNA: TGCAGTGCTAGTTTCTTTGTTGGAGGAGCTTTCTTT.

The table lists this clone with a count of one. The CDR3 spells CASSIGTGGTEAFF. The CDR3 region has the DNA TGTGCCAGCAGTATCGGGACAGGGGGCACTGAAGCTTTCTTT. The chain uses TRBV27 and TRBJ1-1; 11 bases line up with TRBD1. Germline lookup yields CDR1 MNHEY and CDR2 SMNVEV (reference sequence). Unmatched junction bases numbered 3, after V lost 5 bases and J lost 4 bases. CDR3 length: 14 residues.

The chain uses TRBV13 and TRBJ1-1; maybe TRBD1 (6 bases). The CDR3 is made up of 15 amino acids. V lost 5 bases and J 3 bases, leaving 16 bases between the germline ends. Germline V gene sequence: CDR1 PRHDT, CDR2 FYEKMQ (reference sequence). CDR3 protein: CASSIRQDADTEAFF. DNA for the CDR3: TGTGCCAGCAGCATCAGACAGGATGCGGACACTGAAGCTTTCTTT.

The CDR3 nucleotides read TGCGCCAGCAGCTTCCCGGACAGGGGCACTGAAGCTTTCTTT. Its translation: CASSFPDRGTEAFF. The genes are TRBV5-1 and TRBJ1-1; 9 bases are a match to TRBD1. With V trimmed by 2 bases and J by 4 bases, 3 bases remained unmatched. CDR1 and CDR2 from the germline V gene are SGHRS and YFSETQ. CDR3 length: 14 residues.

The V call is TRBV11-2, the J call TRBJ2-1, with D possibly matching TRBD2 (6 bases). Trimming cost V 7 bases and J 7 bases, with 17 bases left between them. CDR3 length equals 14 residues. CDR1 and CDR2 (germline): SGHAT, FQNNGV. CDR3 amino acids: CASKKFLGGNEQFF. The CDR3, as DNA: TGTGCCAGCAAGAAATTCCTAGGAGGGAATGAGCAGTTCTTC.

CDR3 DNA: TGTGCCAGCAGCGATTGGGGACAGAACACCGGGGAGCTGTTTTTT. Its translation is CASSDWGQNTGELFF. The rearrangement joins TRBV9 to TRBJ2-2, with D perhaps matching TRBD1 (6 bases). CDR1 is SGDLS and CDR2 is YYNGEE in the germline V gene. V was cut by 3 bases and J by 1 base, with 10 bases left in between. The CDR3 has 15 residues.

This chain uses TRBV11-1 with TRBJ2-1; 11 bases map to TRBD2. The V gene's germline CDR1 is SGHAT and CDR2 FQDESV (reference sequence). With V trimmed by 5 bases and J by 7 bases, 10 bases remained unmatched. The CDR3 loop spans 16 amino acids. CDR3 DNA: TGTGCCAGCAGCCCGTTTCGAGGACTAGCGGGTAATGAGCAGTTCTTC. Translation: CASSPFRGLAGNEQFF.

The V call is TRBV30, the J call TRBJ2-3; 9 bases fit TRBD1. The CDR3 runs to 15 residues. Germline assignment: CDR1 GTSNPN and CDR2 SVGIG (reference sequence). Trimming took 2 bases from V and 2 from J; bases not matched to a gene: 5. Here the CDR3 DNA reads TGTGCCTGGAGTCCTGGGGACAGGGACACAGATACGCAGTATTTT. This encodes CAWSPGDRDTDTQYF.

This clone was observed a single time. This chain connects TRBV13 to TRBJ1-2; tentative D call: TRBD1 (6 bases). The CDR3 spans 15 residues. The germline V and J ends were trimmed by 4 bases and 2 bases, with 14 bases remaining between them. The germline V gene has CDR1 PRHDT and CDR2 FYEKMQ (reference sequence). The CDR3 DNA follows: TGTGCCAGCAGCTACGGGCGGCAGGGGAACTATGGCTACACCTTC. Translation: CASSYGRQGNYGYTF.